This section outlines one TCR beta chain sequence together with its context. The CDR3 contains 13 residues. The germline V gene encodes CDR1 SGHRS and CDR2 YFSETQ. V lost 0 bases to trimming and J lost 4 bases, with 5 bases between them. Profiling relied on immunoSEQ multiplex PCR, and the TCRdb table lists in-frame clones only, not all of them. The sample has some 70,000 clones; around 86% are singletons. This record belongs to a study of blood T cell repertoires in COVID-19. The receptor was isolated from a man aged 50 to 60 with active COVID-19. J is TRBJ2-1 and V is TRBV5-1; D remains ambiguous. What was sequenced was peripheral blood. CDR3 DNA sequence: TGCGCCAGCAGCTTGGATAGATACAATGAGCAGTTCTTC. Residues: CASSLDRYNEQFF.